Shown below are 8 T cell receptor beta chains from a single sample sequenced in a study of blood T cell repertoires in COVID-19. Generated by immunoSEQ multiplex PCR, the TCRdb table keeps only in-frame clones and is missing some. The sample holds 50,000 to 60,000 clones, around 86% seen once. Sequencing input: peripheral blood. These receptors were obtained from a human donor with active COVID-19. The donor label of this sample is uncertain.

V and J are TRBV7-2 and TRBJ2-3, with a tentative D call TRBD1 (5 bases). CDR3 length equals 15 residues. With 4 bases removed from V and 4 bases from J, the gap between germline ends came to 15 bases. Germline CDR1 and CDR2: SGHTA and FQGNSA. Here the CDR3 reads CASSSRVKGADTQYF. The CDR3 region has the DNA TGTGCCAGCAGCTCCCGAGTAAAAGGGGCAGATACGCAGTATTTT.

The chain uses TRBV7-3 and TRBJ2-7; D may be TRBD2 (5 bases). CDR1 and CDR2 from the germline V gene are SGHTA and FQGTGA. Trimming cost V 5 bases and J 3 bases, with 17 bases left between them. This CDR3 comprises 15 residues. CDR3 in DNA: TGTGCCAGCAGCCAGGTGGGCGGGCCCTACTACGAGCAGTACTTC. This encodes CASSQVGGPYYEQYF. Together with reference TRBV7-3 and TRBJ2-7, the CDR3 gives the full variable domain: GAGVSQTPSNKVTEKGKYVELRCDPISGHTALYWYRQSLGQGPEFLIYFQGTGAADDSGLPNDRFFAVRPEGSVSTLKIQRTERGDSAVYLCASSQVGGPYYEQYFGPGTRLTVT.

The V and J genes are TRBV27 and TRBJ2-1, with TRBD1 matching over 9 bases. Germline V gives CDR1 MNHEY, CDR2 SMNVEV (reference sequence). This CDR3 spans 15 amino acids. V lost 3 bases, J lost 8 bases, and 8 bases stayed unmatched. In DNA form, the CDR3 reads TGTGCCAGCAGTTTCGGGACAGGGTTCGTGCATGAGCAGTTCTTC. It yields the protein CASSFGTGFVHEQFF.

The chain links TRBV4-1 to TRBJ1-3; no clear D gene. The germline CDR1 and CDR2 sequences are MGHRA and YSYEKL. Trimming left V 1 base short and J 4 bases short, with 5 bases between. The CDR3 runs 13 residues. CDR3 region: CASSQARGNTIYF. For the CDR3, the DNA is TGCGCCAGCAGCCAAGCACGGGGAAACACCATATATTTT.

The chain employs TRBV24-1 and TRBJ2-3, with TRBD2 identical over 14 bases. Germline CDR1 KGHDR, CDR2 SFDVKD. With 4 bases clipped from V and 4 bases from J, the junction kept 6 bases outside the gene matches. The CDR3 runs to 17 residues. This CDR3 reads CATSDSTSGREADTQYF. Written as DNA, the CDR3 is TGTGCCACCAGTGACTCGACTAGCGGGAGGGAGGCAGATACGCAGTATTTT.

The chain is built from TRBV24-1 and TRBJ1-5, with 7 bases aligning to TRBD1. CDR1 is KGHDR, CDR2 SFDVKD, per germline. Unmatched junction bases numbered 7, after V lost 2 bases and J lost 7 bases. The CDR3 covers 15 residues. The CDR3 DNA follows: TGTGCCACCAGTGATTCACGTCAGGGGGGACAGCCCCAGCATTTT. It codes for CATSDSRQGGQPQHF.

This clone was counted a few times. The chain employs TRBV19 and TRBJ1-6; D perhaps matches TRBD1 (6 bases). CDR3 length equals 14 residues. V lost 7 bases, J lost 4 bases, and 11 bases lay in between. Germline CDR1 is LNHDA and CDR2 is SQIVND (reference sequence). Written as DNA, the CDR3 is TGTGCCAGTACCGTAGGACAGTATAATTCACCCCTCCACTTT. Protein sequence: CASTVGQYNSPLHF.

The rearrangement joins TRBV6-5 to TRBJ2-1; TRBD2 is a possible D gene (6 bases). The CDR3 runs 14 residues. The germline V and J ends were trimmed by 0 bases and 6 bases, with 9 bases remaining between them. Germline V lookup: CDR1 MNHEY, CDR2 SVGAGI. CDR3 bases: TGTGCCAGCAGTTACTCTGGCGGGGTCAATGAGCAGTTCTTC. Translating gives CASSYSGGVNEQFF.